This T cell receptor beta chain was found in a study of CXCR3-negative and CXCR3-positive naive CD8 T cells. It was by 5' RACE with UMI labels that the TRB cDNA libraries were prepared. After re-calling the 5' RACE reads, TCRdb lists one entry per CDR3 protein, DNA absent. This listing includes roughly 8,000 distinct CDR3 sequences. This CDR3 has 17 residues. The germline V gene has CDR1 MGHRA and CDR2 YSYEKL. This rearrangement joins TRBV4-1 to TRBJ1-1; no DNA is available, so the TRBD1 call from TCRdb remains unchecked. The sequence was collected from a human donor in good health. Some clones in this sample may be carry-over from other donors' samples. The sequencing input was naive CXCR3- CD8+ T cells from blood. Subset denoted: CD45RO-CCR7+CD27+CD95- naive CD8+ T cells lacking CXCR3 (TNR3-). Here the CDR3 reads CASSPLNRGPVNTEAFF.